The 18 T cell receptor beta chains given below trace back to one sample, sequenced in a study of Graves' ophthalmopathy and Graves' hyperthyroidism. Amplification of TCR beta CDR3 regions used RNA transcripts. Scientists carried out first-round RT-PCR using HTBI primers and then a second-round multiplex PCR. TCRdb redid the calling of the multiplex PCR reads with MiXCR, one entry per CDR3 protein. The sample has 200,000 to 300,000 distinct CDR3 sequences; 45% to 55% are singletons. The sequenced material came from peripheral blood. These receptors all stem from an adult man with Graves' ophthalmopathy.

The rearrangement joins TRBV7-2 to TRBJ1-1, with D perhaps TRBD1 (6 bases). V was clipped by 5 bases and J by 0 bases, with 10 bases between them. Germline CDR1 and CDR2: SGHTA and FQGNSA. CDR3 length: 14 residues. CDR3 bases: TGTGCCAGCAGCCGGGGGGACATGAACACTGAAGCTTTCTTT. It yields the protein CASSRGDMNTEAFF.

This clonotype has more than one count but fewer than ten. The chain couples TRBV11-2 to TRBJ2-7; 8 nucleotides agree with TRBD1. The CDR3 loop spans 15 amino acids. Germline V gene sequence: CDR1 SGHAT, CDR2 FQNNGV. Germline trimming cut 1 base from V and 5 bases from J; bases unmatched to any gene: 7. The CDR3 DNA reads TGTGCCAGCAGCTTAGTCGCGGACAGGGTCAACGAGCAGTACTTC. Translated, it gives CASSLVADRVNEQYF. Complete variable domain (other parts from reference TRBV11-2 and TRBJ2-7): EAGVAQSPRYKIIEKRQSVAFWCNPISGHATLYWYQQILGQGPKLLIQFQNNGVVDDSQLPKDRFSAERLKGVDSTLKIQPAKLEDSAVYLCASSLVADRVNEQYFGPGTRLTVT.

This clonotype was detected ten times or more. The V and J genes are TRBV10-2 and TRBJ1-3; D remains unclear. Trimming took 4 bases from V and 0 from J, leaving 7 bases between them. The CDR3 has 14 residues. The V gene's germline CDR1 is WSHSY and CDR2 SAAADI. CDR3 nucleotide sequence: TGCGCCAGCAGTGTTGGCCTCTCTGGAAACACCATATATTTT. Amino acid sequence: CASSVGLSGNTIYF.

This chain links TRBV5-1 with TRBJ1-6; D remains unclear. This CDR3 is built from 16 residues. Between the trimmed V and J ends, which lost 0 bases and 0 bases, there was a span of 7 bases. CDR1 is SGHRS and CDR2 is YFSETQ in the germline V gene. The CDR3 region is CASSLEQSSYNSPLHF. The CDR3 DNA reads TGCGCCAGCAGCTTGGAACAGAGCTCCTATAATTCACCCCTCCACTTT.

This rearrangement joins TRBV19 to TRBJ2-7; D is ambiguous. V shed 10 bases and J shed 0 bases, with 10 bases lying between them. This CDR3 contains 12 residues. CDR1 and CDR2 from the germline V gene are LNHDA and SQIVND (reference sequence). The CDR3 protein is CATSRSSYEQYF. CDR3 DNA sequence: TGTGCCACCTCGCGCAGCTCCTACGAGCAGTACTTC.

The chain recombines TRBV20-1 with TRBJ2-7; perhaps TRBD1 as D (6 bases). The CDR3 is 12 residues long. The germline V gene encodes CDR1 DFQATT and CDR2 SNEGSKA (reference sequence). The CDR3 DNA reads TGCAGCCTCGAGGGGGATGAATACGAGCAGTACTTC. Translated: CSLEGDEYEQYF.

V and J are TRBV29-1 and TRBJ2-2; weak D call: TRBD1 (5 bases). There are 11 residues in the CDR3. The germline V gene has CDR1 SQVTM and CDR2 ANQGSEA. Deletions cut 6 bases from V and 5 bases from J, with 7 bases between. CDR3 amino acids: CSVRTTGELFF. Here the CDR3 DNA reads TGCAGCGTCCGGACAACCGGGGAGCTGTTTTTT.

The chain couples TRBV5-1 to TRBJ2-6, with D hard to call. V was pared by 4 bases and J by 0 bases, with 8 bases between. CDR1 and CDR2 (germline): SGHRS, YFSETQ. This CDR3 contains 15 residues. CDR3 residues: CASSLGLSGANVLTF. The DNA of the CDR3 is TGCGCCAGCAGCCTTGGTCTCTCTGGGGCCAACGTCCTGACTTTC.

The rearrangement uses TRBV7-3 and TRBJ2-5; a weak D match, TRBD1 (5 bases). V was trimmed by 5 bases and J by 5 bases, leaving 15 bases between them. There are 14 residues in the CDR3. The V gene's germline CDR1 is SGHTA and CDR2 FQGTGA. CDR3 amino acids: CASSEDMAKETQYF. In DNA form, the CDR3 reads TGTGCCAGCAGCGAGGACATGGCCAAGGAGACCCAGTACTTC.

This clonotype was observed a few times. The J gene is TRBJ1-1, the V gene TRBV29-1; 9 positions agree with TRBD1. Germline CDR1 SQVTM, CDR2 ANQGSEA. The CDR3 is 16 residues long. V dropped 4 bases and J dropped 0; count of bases not matched to a gene: 9. The CDR3, as DNA: TGCAGCGTTGTGGGACAGGGCCCTCCAATGAACACTGAAGCTTTCTTT. Translated: CSVVGQGPPMNTEAFF.

As concerns this clonotype: This likely comes from a read error, as the CDR3 has no conserved phenylalanine or tryptophan at its end. The V call is TRBV7-9, the J call TRBJ2-7; 10 bases are a match to TRBD1. The germline gives CDR1 SEHNR, CDR2 FQNEAQ (reference sequence). The CDR3 length is 14 residues. V dropped 5 bases and J dropped 5; count of bases not matched to a gene: 6. The CDR3 DNA sequence: TGTGCCAGCAGCCGGACAGGGGGTAGCGACGAGCAGTACCTC. Its protein is CASSRTGGSDEQYL.

This clonotype has more than one count but fewer than ten. V and J are TRBV9 and TRBJ1-1; D remains unclear. The CDR3 totals 14 residues. V lost 0 bases and J lost 1, with 7 bases in between. The germline CDR1 and CDR2 sequences are SGDLS and YYNGEE. CDR3 DNA: TGTGCCAGCAGCGTAGAACACCAGAACACTGAAGCTTTCTTT. Encoded protein: CASSVEHQNTEAFF.

V usage is TRBV4-2 and J usage is TRBJ2-2; a weak D match, TRBD2 (6 bases). Germline lookup yields CDR1 LGHNA and CDR2 YNFKEQ. V lost 0 bases to trimming and J lost 8 bases, with 13 bases between them. The CDR3 loop spans 15 amino acids. The CDR3 spells CASSQERAGIGELFF. CDR3 nucleotides: TGTGCCAGCAGCCAAGAACGTGCGGGGATTGGGGAGCTGTTTTTT.

Ten or more counts support this clonotype. The chain uses TRBV25-1 and TRBJ2-5; no firm D call. The CDR3 is 12 residues long. Germline assignment: CDR1 MGHDK and CDR2 SYGVNS. The ends were cut back, 1 base at V and 4 bases at J, with 4 bases in the middle. CDR3 residues: CASSELAETQYF. In DNA, the CDR3 is TGTGCCAGCAGTGAATTGGCAGAGACCCAGTACTTC.

This clonotype has ten or more counts. The chain joins TRBV2 to TRBJ2-2; D not certain. Trimming cost V 6 bases and J 0 bases, with 2 bases left between them. The germline V gene has CDR1 SNHLY and CDR2 FYNNEI. The length of the CDR3 is 12 residues. The CDR3 here is CASRPNTGELFF. In DNA, the CDR3 is TGTGCCAGCAGGCCGAACACCGGGGAGCTGTTTTTT.

The chain links TRBV5-1 to TRBJ1-2; D may be TRBD1 (6 bases). Germline-derived CDR1 and CDR2 are SGHRS and YFSETQ. The CDR3 sequence is 14 residues long. The V and J ends lost 3 bases and 8 bases respectively, with 17 bases between them. CDR3 residues: CASSSVMGAQGYTF. CDR3 coding DNA: TGCGCCAGCAGCTCGGTCATGGGGGCGCAAGGCTACACCTTC.

This rearrangement joins TRBV20-1 to TRBJ2-7; no firm D call. The germline V gene has CDR1 DFQATT and CDR2 SNEGSKA (reference sequence). This CDR3 has 16 residues. Between the trimmed V and J ends, which lost 0 bases and 5 bases, there was a span of 20 bases. CDR3 sequence: CSARDAADLYSDEQYF. The CDR3 bases are TGCAGTGCTAGAGATGCCGCCGACCTGTATTCCGACGAGCAGTACTTC.

This clonotype was counted at least ten times. This chain uses TRBV5-6 with TRBJ1-2; no clear D. Germline values: CDR1 SGHDT, CDR2 YYEEEE. V lost 7 bases, J lost 10 bases, and 17 bases lay in between. This CDR3 region has 12 residues. The CDR3 is CASGVPLQDYTF. The DNA for the CDR3 is TGTGCCAGCGGGGTGCCTCTTCAGGACTACACCTTC.